This T cell receptor (beta chain) was observed in a study of CD8+CD57+ T cells in acquired aplastic anemia. Study-wide context: DNA per sorted CD4+ or CD8+ sample ranged about 0.17 to 27.4 ug, averaging approximately 3.1 ug.

The template for TCR beta VDJ and CDR3 sequence profiling was genomic DNA. TCRdb reprocessed the reads via MiXCR and lists one record per CDR3 protein. Counted here are roughly 58,000 distinct CDR3 sequences, 55% occurring once; the ten biggest clones make up under 2.5%. The CDR3 has 13 amino acids. V lost 1 base and J lost 6; bases outside the gene matches: 3. Per the germline V gene, CDR1 is LNHDA and CDR2 is SQIVND (reference sequence). The clonotype was recovered from a human donor in good health, serving as a control. Source material: sorted CD4+, CD8+, or CD8+CD57+ T cells (not recorded which) from PBMCs. The chain employs TRBV19 and TRBJ2-7; 7 bases are a match to TRBD2. The CDR3 region has the DNA TGTGCCAGTAGTATAGGAGCGGGAACCGAGCAGTACTTC. This sequence encodes CASSIGAGTEQYF.